The subject of this entry is one T cell receptor beta chain. Its antigen is not yet known. Within one base of it there is no much larger clone, and no base qualities were kept. The cohort comprised fewer than 750 healthy bone marrow donors. At the time of sampling, all cohort members were nominally healthy, though unrecorded immune exposures were likely present. The donor tested CMV seronegative and was one of the 352 seronegative cohort members. Every donor gave a peripheral blood sample, and the peripheral blood mononuclear cells from that sample were used for TCR beta sequencing. Genomic DNA extraction from the blood cell samples was performed with the Qiagen DNeasy Blood Extraction Kit. The receptor library was made with the immunoSEQ multiplex PCR assay. A mixture of 60 forward primers for TCR Vbeta segments and 13 reverse primers for TCR Jbeta segments was used in the multiplex PCR. A multiplex PCR assay on genomic DNA amplified the CDR3 region of rearranged TCR beta genes. Amplified TCR beta libraries were sequenced as 87-base-pair reads on the Illumina HiSeq System. On the authors' methods: In a later analysis, roughly 80 million unique TCR beta chains were counted across the roughly 700 repertoires, and around 11 million of these chains were shared by at least two donors. A nearest-neighbor algorithm error-corrected the raw reads and collapsed the reads into unique sequences, merging closely related sequences to remove PCR and sequencing errors. V, D and J gene segments were assigned by aligning CDR3 sequences to IMGT reference sequences. For a sequence to be retained, a match of at least six nucleotides was required to both a V gene segment and a J gene segment. Rearrangements were classified as productive when the CDR3 lacked stop codons and remained in frame with V and J, and all other rearrangements were classified as non-productive. Following IMGT convention, CDR3 was defined as the stretch from the second conserved V-encoded cysteine to the conserved J-encoded phenylalanine. The earlier analysis of 500 to 600 of the donors excluded sequences that lacked an unambiguous match to a single V gene segment. An earlier analysis of 587 of the donors classified V segments as functional when productive rearrangements were above 56.7% and as segregating when the standard deviation between donors was above 5%. A statistical classification framework was developed to diagnose cytomegalovirus status using the catalog of TCR beta chain sequences. In a later analysis, V and J genes were assigned by comparing TCR nucleotide sequences against IMGT/GENE-DB human TR gene sequences. The TCRdist pipeline was used in a later analysis to assign CDR3 sequences and most-parsimonious VDJ recombination scenarios. In a later analysis, each TCR beta chain was defined by its CDR3 amino acid sequence together with its V-gene family, and reads lacking a unique V-gene family were excluded. To address suspected cross-contamination and a sequencing artifact, a later analysis removed 592 highly shared, low-generation-probability nucleotide sequences. For each public chain, a later analysis derived a clonal expansion index from normalized ranks of inferred template counts within each repertoire. Generation probabilities in a later analysis came from a VDJ recombination model fitted to out-of-frame rearrangements, and those results were checked against IGoR. In a later analysis, hypergeometric tests were used to score TCR-TCR, TCR-HLA and TCR-CMV co-occurrence, with a repertoire-size bias correction applied to TCR pairs. A later analysis estimated false discovery rates by permuting HLA or CMV assignments 20 times. A later analysis grouped co-occurring TCRs with DBSCAN, adding TCRdist sequence similarity when clustering within HLA-allele-positive subsets. For co-occurrence clustering, repertoires with fewer than 30,000 or more than 120,000 public chains were excluded, along with roughly 5 repertoires with anomalous nucleotide sharing. TCRdb re-hosts the immuneACCESS table, in-frame sequences only. Its copies lack some clones; in the studies checked, an unresolved V gene accounts for under half of them, and the cause for the rest is not known. V and J calls and clone size are as listed in that table; D and trimming were resolved from the DNA. The sample table contains more than 150,000 clones; only one count was recorded for roughly four fifths of them. Roughly 0.8% of the sample belongs to the ten largest clones.

From the cysteine through the phenylalanine, the CDR3 covers 15 amino acids. The only DNA kept is the CDR3, 45 bases in frame from the first base. The V and J ends are trimmed by 4 bases and 8 bases, leaving 19 bases between them. Looking up the germline V gene yields CDR1 SGDLS and CDR2 YYNGEE. This entry belongs to a study of cytomegalovirus exposure and HLA in healthy donors (dated by TCRdb to the late 2010s). Regarding the complete study: According to an earlier analysis of 587 of the donors, about 179 million T cells yielded roughly 100 million unique TCR beta sequences and approximately 280 Gb of sequence data. The number of typed donors differed by locus: roughly 629-640 for A, B, C, DRB1 and DQB1; some 500 for DQA1; about 600 for DPA1; and around 450 for DPB1. A later analysis re-analyzed previously published TCR beta repertoires from roughly 600 donors and added high-resolution HLA genotyping to study TCR occurrence patterns. Rather than using new phenotypic data, the later analysis identified candidate immune exposures from TCR beta sequences and from how often those sequences occurred across donors. An early release that covered around 590 HLA-typed donors contained 250 to 350 gigabases of sequencing data and 85 million to 100 million unique TCR sequences. Using immunosequencing, the study profiled T cell repertoires from roughly 650 subjects and related those repertoires to cytomegalovirus serostatus. High-throughput TCR immunosequencing, statistical association of individual TCRs with disease status, and machine learning were combined to predict cytomegalovirus infection status. An earlier analysis of more than 450 of the donors used high-throughput TCR beta sequencing to judge whether each TCR beta V gene segment behaved as functional or pseudogenic. Both class I and class II loci were covered by HLA typing, at four-digit resolution. The study was designed to test whether signatures of past pathogen exposure could be identified by cataloging public T cell receptors. Donor age, sex, ethnicity and CMV serostatus were compiled alongside the repertoire data. Genome-wide SNP genotypes for about three fifths of the roughly 700 donors were used in a later genetic analysis, which treated that subset as a discovery cohort. Along with the roughly 700-subject first cohort, a separate validation cohort of over 90 different subjects was used. Across approximately 400 genotyped donors of the cohort, an average of about 250,000 unique TCR beta nucleotide sequences per donor were sequenced, and about a sixth of those sequences were non-productive. All discovery cohort repertoires had been generated using a single sequencing platform. A few DR-DQ haplotypes were treated as single units for association and clustering because of strong linkage in the cohort. Of the 300 to 500 genotyped donors, 65% to 90% were placed in the genetic ancestry cluster associated with self-reported Caucasian donors.

Overall study outcomes, separate from this receptor: A later genetic analysis associated a missense DCLRE1C variant with V-gene and J-gene trimming of TCR beta chains, and an independent cohort replicated the association. Linkage disequilibrium might explain the correlated functional status among segregating V segments, but an unknown experimental factor could not be excluded. In both the original and validation cohorts, the classifier was reported to diagnose cytomegalovirus status with high specificity and sensitivity. Most TCR sequences were seen in very few donors, while some public TCRs were found in many individuals. A further reported finding was that TCR beta sequences accurately predicted the HLA-A and HLA-B alleles for most subjects in the first cohort. Some IMGT-functional V segments, including TRBV6-2 and TRBV6-3, could not be distinguished by the 87-base-pair reads and were therefore excluded. This cohort had only TCR beta chains sequenced, and the lack of alpha or paired-chain data limited which features could be detected. The only immune exposure information available for the cohort was CMV serostatus. Because some donors lacked HLA typing at each locus, the association tests relied only on the typed subset. In a later analysis, most CMV-associated TCR beta chains were found to appear HLA-restricted, with HLA associations seemingly driven largely by CMV exposure. A later genetic analysis reported fewer N-insertions in productive TCRs among donors in an Asian-associated ancestry cluster than the roughly 700-donor mean. Because counts were too low, 15 to 20 rarely observed V segments, including chromosome 9 orphons, were excluded from the earlier analysis of 587 of the donors. Strong co-occurrence of HLA alleles, especially DR and DQ, made assigning TCR associations to individual alleles difficult. The presence/absence analyses assumed that sequencing depth was roughly uniform across donors, and that assumption may not be true. Compared with equally common non-associated chains, HLA-associated TCR beta chains in a later analysis were more clonally expanded and had lower generation probabilities. An earlier analysis of 587 of the donors showed that most TCR beta V segments appeared in productive rearrangements either about 90% or about 30% of the time, which broadly matched IMGT annotations. Several of the top co-occurrence clusters appeared to be linked to parvovirus B19, influenza, CMV and Epstein-Barr virus, according to a later analysis. A group of highly shared sequence variants was considered likely to be a technical artifact of the sequencing pipeline. In a later analysis, the rate of TCR association differed among HLA loci, with DRB1 alleles having the most associated TCRs and HLA-C alleles having the fewest. Three of the identified cytomegalovirus-associated TCR beta chains were confirmed in vitro to be specific for cytomegalovirus antigens. The authors suggested that the approach could potentially be extended to other disease states and immunological phenotypes. In the study, approximately 150 TCR beta chains were listed as associated with cytomegalovirus. Specific HLA alleles were associated with 18,000 or so TCR beta sequences at a false discovery rate of 0.05 in a later analysis.

The chain is encoded by TRBV9 joined to TRBJ2-4, and possibly TRBD1, on 7 matching bases. The source is a woman between 18 and 30 years old in good health and CMV-seronegative. Sequenced: PBMCs. The nucleotides are TGTGCCAGCAGCCCCAGGGGGGCGGAGAGGGACATTCAGTACTTC. Translation gives CASSPRGAERDIQYF.